Only a few counts were recorded for the clone carrying this T cell receptor (beta chain). Its target is unknown. The CDR3 spans 13 residues. With 5 bases removed from V and 4 bases from J, the gap between germline ends came to 11 bases. Germline V gives CDR1 MRHNA, CDR2 SNTAGT. This entry belongs to a study of cytomegalovirus exposure and HLA in healthy donors. Overall study results and limits: Later examination showed HLA-associated TCR beta chains had greater clonal expansion than equally common others.

PCR primers comprised 60 Vbeta and 13 Jbeta primers. Generated by immunoSEQ multiplex PCR, the TCRdb table keeps only in-frame clones and is missing some. The sample lists some 180,000 clones; roughly four fifths were seen once. This TCR was sampled from a man aged 18 to 29 in good health and CMV-seronegative. Sequenced: PBMCs. V gene TRBV6-4 combines with J gene TRBJ1-1, with a weak D call TRBD1 (5 bases). CDR3 in amino acids: CASSPQGGTEAFF. The CDR3 DNA reads as TGTGCCAGCAGTCCTCAGGGTGGCACTGAAGCTTTCTTT.